This T cell receptor beta chain emerged from a study of response to subunit inactivated influenza vaccine. The CDR3 is 15 residues long. The V gene's germline CDR1 is ENHRY and CDR2 SYGVKD. The ends were cut back, 0 bases at V and 2 bases at J, with 11 bases in the middle. TCRdb reprocessed the RT-PCR reads via MiXCR and lists one record per CDR3 protein. Of 450,000 to 600,000 distinct CDR3 sequences in the sample, less than 8% were seen once. This clonotype showed up many times. Sequenced here: PBMCs from blood, sampled about 24 months after vaccination. This chain joins TRBV10-3 and TRBJ2-7, with TRBD1 as a possible D gene (5 bases). This TCR was sampled from a man aged 45 to 75 who received an inactivated influenza vaccine. The CDR3: CAISESNQGPYEQYF. CDR3 DNA sequence: TGTGCCATCAGTGAGTCGAATCAGGGCCCCTACGAGCAGTACTTC.